Each of the 5 T cell receptor beta chains below was sequenced from the same sample in a study of tumor and adjacent non-tumor tissue in lung cancer. The template was RNA from unsorted bulk tissue. A modified ARM-PCR protocol with three rounds of nested PCR amplified TCRbeta. MiXCR, applied by TCRdb to the multiplex PCR reads, yields one record per CDR3 protein. In the table there are approximately 120,000 distinct CDR3 sequences, 75% of which are singletons. The source material was lung tumor tissue. These receptor sequences come from a woman aged 55 to 70 with non-small cell lung cancer.

With regard to this clonotype: One junction end does not reproduce the germline sequence, and a read error may be involved. The CDR3 coding sequence is TGCGCTAGCAGCCGCTCTAAGGAGAGGGCAGAGACCCAGTACTTC. As protein: CASSRSKERAETQYF. The V gene is TRBV4-3, the J gene TRBJ2-5; D perhaps matches TRBD2 (5 bases). The germline V gene encodes CDR1 LGHNA and CDR2 YSLEER. There are 15 residues in the CDR3.

A word on this clonotype: Compared with germline, one end of the junction differs, possibly owing to a read error. J is TRBJ2-7 and V is TRBV11-2; D is ambiguous. The CDR3 sequence is 16 residues long. Germline V gene sequence: CDR1 SGHAT, CDR2 FQNNGV. This chain's CDR3 is CTSTHLGKGSSYEQYF. CDR3 DNA sequence: TGTACCAGCACCCACCTAGGAAAAGGCAGTTCCTACGAGCAGTACTTC.

About this clonotype: The junction does not match germline at one end; this may be a read error. The rearrangement links TRBV20-1 to TRBJ1-6; 7 nucleotides match TRBD1. The germline V gene encodes CDR1 DFQATT and CDR2 SNEGSKA (reference sequence). The CDR3 contains 15 residues. The CDR3, as DNA: TGCACTGCTAGAGATCCCAGACAGGGTGATTCCCCCCTCCACTTT. Translated: CTARDPRQGDSPLHF.

Of note for this clonotype: The junction shows a germline mismatch at one end, possibly a read error. The V call is TRBV28, the J call TRBJ2-5; maybe TRBD2 (6 bases). The CDR3 runs to 14 residues. Germline V gene data show CDR1 as MDHEN and CDR2 as SYDVKM. CDR3 coding DNA: TGCGCCAGCAGTCACGCTTCAGCGGGAGAGACCCAGTACTTC. Its protein is CASSHASAGETQYF. The full variable domain, its missing parts supplied by reference TRBV28 and TRBJ2-5, is DVKVTQSSRYLVKRTGEKVFLECVQDMDHENMFWYRQDPGLGLRLIYFSYDVKMKEKGDIPEGYSVSREKKERFSLILESASTNQTSMYLCASSHASAGETQYFGPGTRLLVL.

Points on this clonotype: One end of the junction does not line up with germline, which may come from a read error. The gene calls are TRBV11-2 and TRBJ2-7; D is perhaps TRBD1 or TRBD2 (6 bases each). CDR1 is SGHAT, CDR2 FQNNGV, per germline. The CDR3 is 16 residues long. The CDR3: CASSLGDGGLSYEQYF. The CDR3 DNA reads TGTGCTAGCAGCTTAGGTGATGGGGGGCTATCCTACGAGCAGTACTTC.